Shown below are 3 T cell receptor beta chains from a single sample sequenced in a study of OX40 agonist ivuxolimab in advanced cancers. The library was built by means of the immunoSEQ multiplex PCR assay. Here the immuneACCESS table is served through TCRdb, limited to in-frame sequences with V and J called. Missing clones are a known gap in these copies; in checked studies unresolved V genes cover under half, and the rest lacks a known reason. The sample table records around 83,000 clones; under 95% of these occur just once. The biggest ten clones account for around 1.5% of the sample. The sample in question was CD4+ or CD8+ T cells sorted from blood, obtained in a trial of the OX40 agonist ivuxolimab. The source of these receptors is an adult with an advanced solid tumor such as melanoma, head and neck, liver or kidney cancer.

The chain combines TRBV28 with TRBJ2-7; D possibly corresponds to TRBD1 (6 bases). Germline V gene data show CDR1 as MDHEN and CDR2 as SYDVKM. The ends were cut back, 7 bases at V and 0 bases at J, with 25 bases in the middle. The CDR3 spans 18 residues. CDR3 DNA sequence: TGTGCCAGCAATCGCCGGGGCCAGGGACATTGGAGCTCCTACGAGCAGTACTTC. It encodes CASNRRGQGHWSSYEQYF.

The rearrangement uses TRBV5-1 and TRBJ1-5; D might be TRBD1 (5 bases). Trimming removed 3 bases at V and 1 base at J, with 14 bases between. This CDR3 is built from 16 residues. In germline, CDR1 is SGHRS, CDR2 YFSETQ. The CDR3 DNA reads as TGCGCCAGCAGCTCTGGGACGGGGTCCAGCAATCAGCCCCAGCATTTT. Protein: CASSSGTGSSNQPQHF.

The chain uses TRBV4-3 and TRBJ2-7; 11 nucleotides line up with TRBD2. Germline loops: CDR1 LGHNA, CDR2 YSLEER. V shed 0 bases, J shed 2 bases, and the junction held 6 bases outside the gene matches. CDR3 length: 17 amino acids. CDR3 amino acids: CASSQDMTSGKTYEQYF. For the CDR3, the DNA is TGCGCCAGCAGCCAAGACATGACTAGCGGGAAGACCTACGAGCAGTACTTC.